This T cell receptor (beta chain) was captured in a study of blood T cell repertoires in COVID-19. Clones were read by immunoSEQ multiplex PCR, and TCRdb kept only the in-frame ones, dropping some. The sample holds around 310,000 clones, roughly 90% seen once. The CDR3 is 15 residues long. The V gene's germline CDR1 is SGHTA and CDR2 FQGNSA. Trimming removed 4 bases at V and 5 bases at J, with 17 bases between. Participant ages covered roughly 18 to 89 years across 24 US areas. What the recovered Cohort 3 donors had was two negative PCRs, clearance, or symptom resolution. The chain is built from TRBV7-2 and TRBJ2-5; TRBD2 is a possible D gene (6 bases). The source is a woman aged 30 to 39 who had recovered from COVID-19. Sequenced input: PBMCs or T cells enriched from blood (not recorded which). The CDR3 DNA follows: TGTGCCAGCAGCTCGTCGCGGAGGGCAGGGGAGACCCAGTACTTC. It translates to CASSSSRRAGETQYF.